This is a list of T cell receptor beta chains from one sample in a study of post-analysis software for immune sequencing data. TCRdb re-analysed the PCR reads in MiXCR, keeping a single row per CDR3 protein. The table includes around 710,000 distinct CDR3 sequences, around 42% detected once. Sequencing input: blood. The receptors stem from a girl between 5 and 17 years old with multiple sclerosis. Each CDR3 is given with its conserved first and last residue. A D gene is named only where the DNA matches it firmly. Clone sizes are given selectively: once, few, many, or a class where the clone is expanded.

J: TRBJ1-5; V: TRBV6-2/TRBV6-3; D: NA; size: once; CDR3: CASSYAGGGNQPQHF; DNA: TGTGCCAGCAGTTACGCGGGGGGCGGCAATCAGCCCCAGCATTTT
J: TRBJ1-2; V: TRBV9; D: NA; size: few; CDR3: CASSVGDRPYGYTF; DNA: TGTGCCAGCAGCGTAGGCGACAGACCCTATGGCTACACCTTC
J: TRBJ2-1; V: TRBV7-2; D: TRBD2; size: NA; CDR3: CASSLVGTSGRANEQFF; DNA: TGTGCCAGCAGCTTAGTAGGGACTAGCGGGAGGGCCAATGAGCAGTTCTTC
J: TRBJ2-7; V: TRBV4-1; D: TRBD1; size: few; CDR3: CASSQGVGQGYYEQYF; DNA: TGCGCCAGCAGCCAAGGGGTGGGACAGGGTTATTACGAGCAGTACTTC
J: TRBJ1-5; V: TRBV7-2; D: TRBD1; size: NA; CDR3: CASSRGTGGNFDQPQHF; DNA: TGTGCCAGCAGCCGTGGGACAGGAGGTAACTTCGATCAGCCCCAGCATTTT
J: TRBJ2-5; V: TRBV7-9; D: NA; size: few; CDR3: CASSSLGQETQYF; DNA: TGTGCCAGCAGCTCCCTGGGACAAGAGACCCAGTACTTC
J: TRBJ2-7; V: TRBV29-1; D: NA; size: NA; CDR3: CSATGQSSYEQYF; DNA: TGCAGCGCGACCGGGCAAAGCTCCTACGAGCAGTACTTC
J: TRBJ1-2; V: TRBV5-1; D: NA; size: NA; CDR3: CASSFTGPLGGYTF; DNA: TGCGCCAGCAGCTTTACAGGACCCCTGGGGGGCTACACCTTC
J: TRBJ2-7; V: TRBV28; D: NA; size: NA; CDR3: CASSPPPVYEQYF; DNA: TGTGCCAGCAGTCCCCCCCCAGTATACGAGCAGTACTTC
J: TRBJ2-7; V: TRBV24-1; D: NA; size: NA; CDR3: CATSDRTSYEQYF; DNA: TGTGCCACCAGTGATAGGACTTCCTACGAGCAGTACTTC
J: TRBJ1-4; V: TRBV18; D: NA; size: few; CDR3: CASSRSLYLPDEKLFF; DNA: TGTGCCAGCTCACGATCCCTGTACTTACCGGATGAAAAACTGTTTTTT
J: TRBJ2-5; V: TRBV5-1; D: TRBD2; size: once; CDR3: CASSLAPSGRETQYF; DNA: TGCGCCAGCAGCTTGGCCCCTAGCGGGAGGGAGACCCAGTACTTC
J: TRBJ2-5; V: TRBV7-3; D: TRBD2; size: NA; CDR3: CASSLTRESRETQYF; DNA: TGTGCCAGCAGCTTAACGCGGGAGTCGCGGGAGACCCAGTACTTC
J: TRBJ2-3; V: TRBV20-1; D: NA; size: few; CDR3: CSASPDGTDTQYF; DNA: TGCAGTGCTAGCCCGGATGGCACAGATACGCAGTATTTT
J: TRBJ2-3; V: TRBV24-1; D: NA; size: NA; CDR3: CATSQRGSDTQYF; DNA: TGTGCCACCAGCCAAAGAGGGTCAGATACGCAGTATTTT
J: TRBJ1-1; V: TRBV10-3; D: NA; size: few; CDR3: CAIRSPLNTEAFF; DNA: TGTGCCATCAGGTCACCGCTGAACACTGAAGCTTTCTTT
J: TRBJ2-1; V: TRBV28; D: NA; size: NA; CDR3: CASSLLIMRDEQFF; DNA: TGTGCCAGCAGTCTCCTTATCATGAGGGATGAGCAGTTCTTC
J: TRBJ1-2; V: TRBV9; D: NA; size: NA; CDR3: CASSLRDGRNYGYTF; DNA: TGTGCCAGCAGCCTCCGGGACGGACGAAACTATGGCTACACCTTC
J: TRBJ1-2; V: TRBV28; D: NA; size: once; CDR3: CASSPGRAFNYGYTF; DNA: TGTGCCAGCAGCCCGGGCAGGGCCTTCAACTATGGCTACACCTTC
J: TRBJ2-3; V: TRBV12-3/TRBV12-4; D: NA; size: NA; CDR3: CASTPSGFSTDTQYF; DNA: TGTGCCAGCACTCCAAGCGGTTTTAGCACAGATACGCAGTATTTT
J: TRBJ1-5; V: TRBV6-5; D: NA; size: NA; CDR3: CASSYSGPREGNQPQHF; DNA: TGTGCCAGCAGTTACTCGGGACCTAGAGAAGGCAATCAGCCCCAGCATTTT
J: TRBJ2-5; V: TRBV3-1; D: NA; size: few; CDR3: CASSQLAQETQYF; DNA: TGTGCCAGCAGCCAACTGGCACAAGAGACCCAGTACTTC
J: TRBJ2-5; V: TRBV20-1; D: NA; size: NA; CDR3: CSAAPAADGETQYF; DNA: TGCAGTGCCGCGCCAGCGGCAGATGGGGAGACCCAGTACTTC